The clone carrying this TCR beta chain was seen a handful of times. Its antigen is still unknown. This sample is part of a study of post-analysis software for immune sequencing data. Study-wide points: Controls had significantly higher normalized Chao1 diversity than multiple sclerosis patients. The five TRBV segments detected at higher frequency in patients than in controls included TRBV5-6, TRBV5-1 and TRBV20-1.

CDR3 length equals 12 residues. Germline CDR1 SQVTM, CDR2 ANQGSEA. V was clipped by 6 bases and J by 5 bases; unmatched bases: 5. Unique molecular identifiers tagged the TCR beta cDNA libraries. TCRdb itself ran the PCR reads through MiXCR, one entry per CDR3 protein. The table records hundreds of thousands of distinct CDR3 sequences, 30% of them present only once. The V and J genes are TRBV29-1 and TRBJ2-5; the match to TRBD2 covers 8 bases. Sequenced material: blood. This receptor was taken from a girl between 10 and 17 years old with multiple sclerosis. In DNA, the CDR3 is TGCAGCGTGCGGGAGGACCGTGAGACCCAGTACTTC. It specifies CSVREDRETQYF.